This TCR beta chain was identified in a study of CD8 T cells in Susac syndrome. The CDR3 totals 14 residues. The V gene lost 7 bases and the J gene lost 5 bases, with 20 bases spanning the gap. Germline CDR1 reads SQVTM; CDR2 reads ANQGSEA. Random hexamers were used to reverse transcribe roughly 0.5 to 1 ug of RNA. TCRdb called the immunoSEQ multiplex PCR reads again in MiXCR, with one record for every CDR3 protein. The table includes 130,000 or so distinct CDR3 sequences, roughly 96% detected once. This TCR derives from a human donor with multiple sclerosis. Input material: CD4+ T cells from PBMCs. V is TRBV29-1 and J is TRBJ2-5; tentative D call: TRBD2 (5 bases). CDR3 sequence (DNA): TGCAGCGGGTTCGCAGACGGGGTTCGGGAGACCCAGTACTTC. Translating gives CSGFADGVRETQYF.